Following are 23 T cell receptor beta chains from one sample sequenced in a study of blood T cell repertoires in COVID-19. Some clones are missing from TCRdb's copy, which holds only in-frame ones; the method was immunoSEQ multiplex PCR. Of approximately 74,000 clones listed, around nine tenths are singletons. The source material was peripheral blood. The receptors stem from a woman aged 55-70 years with acute or convalescent COVID-19.

This chain joins TRBV7-9 and TRBJ2-5, with D possibly being TRBD2 (5 bases). From germline, CDR1 is SEHNR and CDR2 FQNEAQ (reference sequence). Trimming left V 2 bases short and J 4 bases short, with 8 bases between. CDR3 length: 13 residues. The CDR3 DNA is TGTGCCAGCAGCTTAAGGAGCGGAGAGACCCAGTACTTC. As protein: CASSLRSGETQYF.

The V and J genes are TRBV5-1 and TRBJ2-1; 9 bases line up with TRBD2. V lost 3 bases to trimming and J lost 10 bases; unmatched junction nucleotides: 2. This CDR3 region has 12 residues. Germline assignment: CDR1 SGHRS and CDR2 YFSETQ. The CDR3 DNA follows: TGCGCCAGCAGCTGGGGACTAGCCGAGCAGTTCTTC. As protein: CASSWGLAEQFF.

This chain's CDR3 is CASSYRQGGESPLHF. The CDR3, as DNA: TGTGCCAGCAGCTATCGACAGGGTGGAGAATCACCCCTCCACTTT. The chain has TRBV6-2 or TRBV6-3 and TRBJ1-6, with TRBD1 identical over 7 bases. Trimming removed 6 bases from V and 10 bases from J; junction bases left unmatched: 12. The CDR3 consists of 15 residues. Per the germline V gene, CDR1 is MNHEY and CDR2 is SVGEGT.

This chain uses TRBV27 with TRBJ1-2; 7 positions agree with TRBD1. V lost 6 bases to trimming and J lost 4 bases; unmatched junction nucleotides: 2. This CDR3 spans 12 amino acids. Germline CDR1 is MNHEY and CDR2 is SMNVEV (reference sequence). The CDR3 nucleotides read TGTGCCAGCAGAACAGGGGCCTATGGCTACACCTTC. It is translated as CASRTGAYGYTF.

The rearrangement joins TRBV5-1 to TRBJ1-4, with TRBD1 identical over 10 bases. The CDR3 covers 18 residues. Germline CDR1 is SGHRS and CDR2 is YFSETQ. The V and J ends lost 0 bases and 8 bases, in that order; junction bases with no gene match: 13. CDR3 loop: CASSLAPGTGVAGEKLFF. CDR3 nucleotide sequence: TGCGCCAGCAGCTTGGCACCTGGGACAGGGGTTGCCGGGGAAAAACTGTTTTTT.

The gene calls are TRBV19 and TRBJ2-1; TRBD1 aligns across 7 bases. Germline values: CDR1 LNHDA, CDR2 SQIVND (reference sequence). The CDR3 runs 13 residues. Germline trimming cut 4 bases from V and 4 bases from J; bases unmatched to any gene: 1. The CDR3 region has the DNA TGTGCCAGTAGTAAGACAGGGTACAATGAGCAGTTCTTC. It encodes CASSKTGYNEQFF.

The chain carries TRBV5-1 and TRBJ1-4; the match to TRBD1 covers 7 bases. Trimming took 4 bases from V and 7 from J; bases not matched to a gene: 7. In germline, CDR1 is SGHRS, CDR2 YFSETQ. This CDR3 has 14 residues. The CDR3 DNA follows: TGCGCCAGCAGCCCTACTCAGGGGGTTGAAAAACTGTTTTTT. This translates into CASSPTQGVEKLFF. Based on the CDR3 plus reference TRBV5-1 and TRBJ1-4, the full variable domain is KAGVTQTPRYLIKTRGQQVTLSCSPISGHRSVSWYQQTPGQGLQFLFEYFSETQRNKGNFPGRFSGRQFSNSRSEMNVSTLELGDSALYLCASSPTQGVEKLFFGSGTQLSVL.

This clone showed up just once. The V call is TRBV11-2, the J call TRBJ2-7; 12 bases map to TRBD2. The germline gives CDR1 SGHAT, CDR2 FQNNGV. This CDR3 is built from 17 residues. V was clipped by 0 bases and J by 4 bases; unmatched bases: 7. CDR3 protein: CASSLETSGSLWYEQYF. The CDR3 DNA is TGTGCCAGCAGCTTAGAGACTAGCGGGAGTCTATGGTACGAGCAGTACTTC.

The chain couples TRBV29-1 to TRBJ2-7; maybe TRBD2 (6 bases). Germline CDR1 SQVTM, CDR2 ANQGSEA. The germline V and J ends were trimmed by 2 bases and 7 bases, with 21 bases remaining between them. The CDR3 loop spans 15 amino acids. CDR3 sequence reads: CSVEKGRTATGEQYF. CDR3 bases: TGCAGCGTTGAAAAGGGGAGGACTGCAACGGGGGAGCAGTACTTC.

This clone was found once. The V call is TRBV28, the J call TRBJ1-1; 8 bases agree with TRBD1. Germline V lookup: CDR1 MDHEN, CDR2 SYDVKM. Trimming took 7 bases from V and 1 from J; bases not matched to a gene: 8. The CDR3 has 15 residues. Here the CDR3 reads CASNLRGTGNTEAFF. The CDR3 nucleotides are TGTGCCAGCAACCTTCGGGGGACAGGGAACACTGAAGCTTTCTTT.

The DNA for the CDR3 is TGTGCCAGCAGTTACACGGGACACCAAAATGAAAAACTGTTTTTT. It specifies CASSYTGHQNEKLFF. This chain joins TRBV6-5 and TRBJ1-4; D is possibly TRBD1 (6 bases). Trimming shortened V by 2 bases and J by 5 bases, and 12 bases separated the two germline ends. The germline V gene has CDR1 MNHEY and CDR2 SVGAGI. This CDR3 region has 15 residues.

This clone was seen only a few times. This chain connects TRBV20-1 to TRBJ2-1; D is uncertain. In germline, CDR1 is DFQATT, CDR2 SNEGSKA (reference sequence). CDR3 size: 11 residues. The germline V and J ends were trimmed by 6 bases and 3 bases, with 6 bases remaining between them. In DNA form, the CDR3 reads TGCAGTGCCACAGACTACAATGAGCAGTTCTTC. Amino acid sequence: CSATDYNEQFF.

The count of this clone is one. The chain recombines TRBV5-1 with TRBJ2-5, with TRBD2 matching over 7 bases. Losses at the gene ends were 7 bases for V and 3 bases for J; bases not matched to a gene: 12. CDR1 and CDR2 from the germline V gene are SGHRS and YFSETQ. There are 15 residues in the CDR3. The CDR3 here is CASCFYGGVEETQYF. In nucleotides, the CDR3 is TGCGCCAGCTGTTTCTATGGGGGGGTAGAAGAGACCCAGTACTTC.

The sample holds a few counts of this clone. V usage is TRBV11-2 and J usage is TRBJ2-1; D gene unclear. The V end lost 2 bases, the J end lost 9 bases, and 11 bases lay between the germline ends. CDR1 and CDR2 from the germline V gene are SGHAT and FQNNGV. The CDR3 has 13 residues. The CDR3 loop is CASSLSAAPEQFF. CDR3 DNA sequence: TGTGCCAGCAGCTTATCGGCGGCCCCTGAGCAGTTCTTC.

The rearrangement links TRBV19 to TRBJ1-3; D unclear. Trimming cost V 6 bases and J 0 bases, with 15 bases left between them. The germline gives CDR1 LNHDA, CDR2 SQIVND (reference sequence). This CDR3 is built from 16 residues. As DNA, the CDR3 is TGTGCCAGTAGAGGAGGGCCAGCCACCTCTGGAAACACCATATATTTT. Translated, it gives CASRGGPATSGNTIYF.

This clone appeared a single time. The V and J genes are TRBV10-3 and TRBJ1-2; no clear D. CDR3 size: 13 residues. CDR1 ENHRY and CDR2 SYGVKD come from the germline V gene. With 7 bases removed from V and 8 bases from J, the gap between germline ends came to 17 bases. This chain's CDR3 is CAIKEELRNGYTF. CDR3 coding DNA: TGTGCCATCAAGGAGGAGCTGAGAAACGGCTACACCTTC.

This chain uses TRBV5-1 with TRBJ2-1, with 7 positions matching TRBD1. The V and J ends lost 0 bases and 5 bases, in that order; junction bases with no gene match: 2. Germline CDR1 reads SGHRS; CDR2 reads YFSETQ. This CDR3 has 14 residues. The CDR3, as DNA: TGCGCCAGCAGCTTGGCCAGGGGGAACAATGAGCAGTTCTTC. This translates into CASSLARGNNEQFF.

The chain carries TRBV7-3 and TRBJ2-2; TRBD1 might be the D (6 bases). V was shortened by 5 bases and J by 2 bases, with 12 bases between the two germline ends. Germline CDR1 SGHTA, CDR2 FQGTGA. The CDR3 consists of 15 residues. The chain's CDR3 is CASSAMGANTGELFF. For the CDR3, the DNA is TGTGCCAGCAGCGCCATGGGGGCTAACACCGGGGAGCTGTTTTTT.

The chain employs TRBV2 and TRBJ1-2; the match to TRBD1 covers 8 bases. Trimming at V came to 3 bases and at J to 2 bases, leaving 5 bases not matched to a gene. Germline CDR1 SNHLY, CDR2 FYNNEI. The CDR3 runs 15 residues. CDR3 sequence (DNA): TGTGCCAGCAGTGATTACAGGGGGGCCAACTATGGCTACACCTTC. Its translation is CASSDYRGANYGYTF.

The CDR3 sequence: CASSLTGSGDSPLHF. The CDR3 DNA reads as TGTGCCAGCAGCTTGACAGGGTCTGGGGATTCACCCCTCCACTTT. The rearrangement uses TRBV5-5 and TRBJ1-6; possible D gene TRBD1, 6 bases. CDR3 length equals 15 residues. The germline V gene has CDR1 SGHKS and CDR2 YYEKEE (reference sequence). Between the trimmed V and J ends, which lost 1 base and 8 bases, there was a span of 13 bases.

The rearrangement joins TRBV7-6 to TRBJ2-5, with 8 bases aligning to TRBD1. The CDR3 covers 15 residues. Germline loops: CDR1 SGHVS, CDR2 FNYEAQ. V trimming: 5 bases; J trimming: 8 bases; junction bases outside the gene matches: 13. CDR3 coding DNA: TGTGCCAGCAGCCAAGGACAGGGCTGGAGGGATACCCAGTACTTC. The encoded protein is CASSQGQGWRDTQYF.

V is TRBV30 and J is TRBJ1-1, with 9 nucleotides matching TRBD1. V trimming: 8 bases; J trimming: 6 bases; junction bases outside the gene matches: 7. Germline V gene sequence: CDR1 GTSNPN, CDR2 SVGIG (reference sequence). The CDR3 runs 12 residues. DNA for the CDR3: TGTGCCGGGGACAGGGCGTCCCCTGAAGCTTTCTTT. Translated, it gives CAGDRASPEAFF.

J is TRBJ1-1 and V is TRBV7-2; D gene unclear. This CDR3 comprises 15 residues. Germline V gene lookup returns CDR1 SGHTA and CDR2 FQGNSA. Deletions cut 0 bases from V and 1 base from J, with 9 bases between. This CDR3 reads CASSLASERNTEAFF. CDR3 nucleotides: TGTGCCAGCAGCTTAGCGTCAGAACGGAACACTGAAGCTTTCTTT.